The 24 T cell receptor beta chains reported below all come from one sample, sequenced in a study of T cell clusters in autoimmune cytopenias (dated by TCRdb to the late 2010s). Sequencing was performed on an Illumina MiSeq. To amplify TRB rearrangements, a touch-down multiplex PCR protocol was run with the TRB-A and TRB-B primer pools combined in a single tube. TCRdb reprocessed the sequencing reads and holds a single record per CDR3 protein sequence, with no DNA. The table for this sample records fewer than 6,500 distinct CDR3 sequences. Together, the top ten hold less than 80% of the sample. TRB amplification used about 250 ng of peripheral blood genomic DNA, some 40,000 genome equivalents, per sample. In addition, the sample was reused for a study of T cell repertoires in aging, cancer and after chemotherapy.

The sequencing sample was made of peripheral blood. These receptor sequences come from a human donor in good health.

The rearrangement links TRBV19 to TRBJ1-5. Germline CDR1 and CDR2: LNHDA and SQIVND (reference sequence). CDR3 size: 15 residues. The CDR3: CASSSTADSNQPQHF.

The gene calls are TRBV10-3 and TRBJ1-2; TCRdb names TRBD1, which stays unverified in the absence of DNA. The CDR3 consists of 14 residues. Germline V gene lookup returns CDR1 ENHRY and CDR2 SYGVKD. The CDR3 sequence is CAISESHRESGYTF.

The chain couples TRBV29-1 to TRBJ1-2; TCRdb indicates TRBD1, and absent DNA this call remains unverified. The germline V gene has CDR1 SQVTM and CDR2 ANQGSEA. This CDR3 has 16 residues. This CDR3 is CSVETGWGSANYGYTF.

The chain is built from TRBV19 and TRBJ1-1; TCRdb gives TRBD1 as the D gene, but with no DNA this cannot be confirmed. The CDR3 contains 16 residues. Germline V gene data show CDR1 as LNHDA and CDR2 as SQIVND (reference sequence). This CDR3 is CASSPGRGGMNTEAFF.

The CDR3 here is CASSLTGGAWDEQYF. This chain joins TRBV11-1 and TRBJ2-7; as DNA is missing, the TRBD1 call by TCRdb cannot be tested. Germline CDR1 and CDR2: SGHAT and FQDESV (reference sequence). The CDR3 extends over 15 amino acids.

The chain uses TRBV13 and TRBJ2-5; TCRdb lists TRBD1, though no DNA is available to test this call. The germline gives CDR1 PRHDT, CDR2 FYEKMQ (reference sequence). The CDR3 is 15 residues long. The CDR3 loop reads CASSYRTGAGETQYF. Looking up the rest from reference TRBV13 and TRBJ2-5 gives the full variable domain: AAGVIQSPRHLIKEKRETATLKCYPIPRHDTVYWYQQGPGQDPQFLISFYEKMQSDKGSIPDRFSAQQFSDYHSELNMSSLELGDSALYFCASSYRTGAGETQYFGPGTRLLVL.

This sequence joins TRBV19 and TRBJ1-5; there is no DNA to check the TCRdb D call of TRBD1. Germline values: CDR1 LNHDA, CDR2 SQIVND (reference sequence). The CDR3 is 15 amino acids. The CDR3 here is CASSIEGAPNQPQHF.

The rearrangement joins TRBV29-1 to TRBJ2-7; TCRdb gives TRBD1 as the D gene, but with no DNA this cannot be confirmed. The CDR3 sequence is 12 residues long. From germline, CDR1 is SQVTM and CDR2 ANQGSEA. CDR3 sequence: CSVRTGNYEQYF.

The chain employs TRBV11-1 and TRBJ2-7; TCRdb's assignment of TRBD1 cannot be checked, as there is no DNA. Per germline, CDR1 SGHAT and CDR2 FQDESV (reference sequence). This CDR3 contains 14 residues. CDR3 region: CASSLGAGPYEQYF.

The chain links TRBV12-3 or TRBV12-4 to TRBJ1-1; the TRBD1 assignment by TCRdb is unverifiable without DNA. The CDR3 extends over 15 amino acids. CDR3 protein: CASSYDRGRSTEAFF.

This rearrangement joins TRBV6-6 to TRBJ2-1. This CDR3 is built from 14 residues. CDR1 is MNHNY, CDR2 SVGAGI, per germline (reference sequence). The CDR3 sequence: CASSYTDAANEQFF.

The rearrangement uses TRBV13 and TRBJ2-5; TCRdb's D call of TRBD1 is untestable without DNA. The CDR3 consists of 15 residues. The germline V gene encodes CDR1 PRHDT and CDR2 FYEKMQ (reference sequence). CDR3 sequence: CASSLGSGQGKTQYF.

The V gene is TRBV6-6, the J gene TRBJ2-2; the TCRdb D gene call, TRBD2, has no DNA to confirm it. This CDR3 has 16 amino acids. In germline, CDR1 is MNHNY, CDR2 SVGAGI (reference sequence). This CDR3 reads CASSYGLAGEAGELFF.

The V and J genes are TRBV20-1 and TRBJ2-5; TCRdb designates TRBD1, a call that cannot be tested without DNA. Per the germline V gene, CDR1 is DFQATT and CDR2 is SNEGSKA (reference sequence). This CDR3 comprises 14 residues. CDR3: CSGQAGQGSETQYF.

The V gene is TRBV19, the J gene TRBJ2-5; the TCRdb call, TRBD2, lacks DNA for checking. Germline V gene sequence: CDR1 LNHDA, CDR2 SQIVND (reference sequence). The CDR3 runs 15 residues. The CDR3 loop reads CASSINSGRYETQYF.

This sequence joins TRBV6-5 and TRBJ2-5. From germline, CDR1 is MNHEY and CDR2 SVGAGI. The CDR3 is 12 amino acids. CDR3 in amino acids: CASSSSRETQYF.

The rearrangement links TRBV6-6 to TRBJ1-4; TCRdb's D gene call, TRBD1, goes unchecked for lack of DNA. CDR1 MNHNY and CDR2 SVGAGI come from the germline V gene (reference sequence). The CDR3 consists of 15 residues. This CDR3 reads CASSSNRLMDEKLFF.

The chain couples TRBV6-5 to TRBJ1-4. The CDR3 contains 13 residues. Germline assignment: CDR1 MNHEY and CDR2 SVGAGI. This chain's CDR3 is CASSDVPREKLFF.

J is TRBJ2-3 and V is TRBV27; TCRdb's D call of TRBD2 is untestable without DNA. CDR1 MNHEY and CDR2 SMNVEV come from the germline V gene (reference sequence). The CDR3 has 14 residues. This CDR3 is CAVTSASSADTQYF.

This chain links TRBV5-4 with TRBJ2-3; TCRdb gives TRBD2 as the D gene, but with no DNA this cannot be confirmed. This CDR3 has 15 residues. Germline values: CDR1 SGHNT, CDR2 YYREEE (reference sequence). CDR3: CASNSGGPGTDTQYF.

The chain is built from TRBV5-3 and TRBJ2-2; TCRdb gives TRBD2 as the D gene, but with no DNA this cannot be confirmed. TRBV5-3 counts as an open reading frame of uncertain function. The CDR3 covers 18 residues. The CDR3 here is CARELTGPEKRRAGELFF.

The rearrangement links TRBV5-4 to TRBJ2-1; without DNA, the TCRdb call of TRBD2 cannot be checked. Germline V lookup: CDR1 SGHNT, CDR2 YYREEE (reference sequence). The CDR3 sequence is 14 residues long. CDR3 sequence: CASSAREGGNEQFF.

CDR3 sequence: CASSYRTGDEQYF. J is TRBJ2-7 and V is TRBV6-5; TCRdb picks TRBD1, but there is no DNA to check that call. From germline, CDR1 is MNHEY and CDR2 SVGAGI. There are 13 residues in the CDR3.

The rearrangement links TRBV6-1 to TRBJ2-1. In germline, CDR1 is MNHNS, CDR2 SASEGT. CDR3 size: 15 residues. CDR3 region: CASSLTRGSYNEQFF.